These T cell receptor beta chains were read from a single sample in a study of blood T cell repertoires in COVID-19. Sequenced by immunoSEQ multiplex PCR; TCRdb stores in-frame clones only, minus some. The sample shows 160,000 or so clones, around 83% of them seen only once. The sequencing sample was made of peripheral blood. The receptors stem from a human donor in a cohort sampled during active COVID-19. Each CDR3 is given with its conserved first and last residue. Fields, in order: clone size, J gene, V gene, D gene, CDR3 protein, CDR3 DNA. The D gene is left open where the match is weak. Size is stated for part of the rows, as once, few or many counts, or as a class when the clone is expanded.

clone_size: NA
j_call: TRBJ1-1
v_call: TRBV2
d_call: TRBD1
cdr3_aa: CASSDVRGLIGNTEAFF
cdr3_nt: TGTGCCAGCAGTGACGTCAGGGGGCTAATTGGGAACACTGAAGCTTTCTTT

clone_size: NA
j_call: TRBJ1-2
v_call: TRBV10-3
d_call: TRBD1
cdr3_aa: CAISEGRGVDGYTF
cdr3_nt: TGTGCCATCAGTGAGGGCAGGGGGGTTGATGGCTACACCTTC

clone_size: NA
j_call: TRBJ1-1
v_call: TRBV25-1
d_call: NA
cdr3_aa: CASSEGGGEAFF
cdr3_nt: TGTGCCAGCAGTGAAGGAGGCGGGGAAGCTTTCTTT

clone_size: NA
j_call: TRBJ1-5
v_call: TRBV7-2
d_call: NA
cdr3_aa: CASRGGAGNQPQHF
cdr3_nt: TGTGCCAGCCGCGGAGGAGCGGGCAATCAGCCCCAGCATTTT

clone_size: NA
j_call: TRBJ2-5
v_call: TRBV6-2/TRBV6-3
d_call: TRBD2
cdr3_aa: CASSYGTSGASETQYF
cdr3_nt: TGTGCCAGCAGTTACGGGACTAGCGGGGCCTCGGAGACCCAGTACTTC

clone_size: NA
j_call: TRBJ2-7
v_call: TRBV10-3
d_call: NA
cdr3_aa: CAISGSAGQYF
cdr3_nt: TGTGCCATCAGTGGATCGGCAGGGCAGTACTTC

clone_size: NA
j_call: TRBJ2-3
v_call: TRBV19
d_call: TRBD2
cdr3_aa: CASSPWTSGGTDTQYF
cdr3_nt: TGTGCCAGTAGTCCTTGGACTAGCGGGGGGACAGATACGCAGTATTTT

clone_size: NA
j_call: TRBJ2-7
v_call: TRBV5-4
d_call: TRBD1
cdr3_aa: CASSLGGTGYEQYF
cdr3_nt: TGTGCCAGCAGCTTGGGGGGGACAGGCTACGAGCAGTACTTC

clone_size: NA
j_call: TRBJ1-3
v_call: TRBV3-1/TRBV3-2
d_call: NA
cdr3_aa: CASSQGHGRYF
cdr3_nt: TGTGCCAGCAGCCAAGGACACGGTCGGTATTTT

clone_size: NA
j_call: TRBJ2-2
v_call: TRBV5-1
d_call: NA
cdr3_aa: CASSNRSGTGELFF
cdr3_nt: TGCGCCAGCAGTAACAGAAGCGGGACCGGGGAGCTGTTTTTT

clone_size: NA
j_call: TRBJ2-1
v_call: TRBV12-3/TRBV12-4
d_call: NA
cdr3_aa: CASRLENEQFF
cdr3_nt: TGTGCCAGCAGATTGGAGAATGAGCAGTTCTTC

clone_size: NA
j_call: TRBJ1-2
v_call: TRBV5-5
d_call: NA
cdr3_aa: CASSLGALLNYGYTF
cdr3_nt: TGTGCCAGCAGCTTGGGGGCCCTCCTAAACTATGGCTACACCTTC

clone_size: NA
j_call: TRBJ1-5
v_call: TRBV5-8
d_call: TRBD1
cdr3_aa: CASSAGTGDQPQHF
cdr3_nt: TGTGCCAGCAGCGCCGGGACAGGGGATCAGCCCCAGCATTTT

clone_size: once
j_call: TRBJ2-7
v_call: TRBV27
d_call: NA
cdr3_aa: CASSLSRDSYEQYF
cdr3_nt: TGTGCCAGCAGTCTTAGTCGTGACTCCTACGAGCAGTACTTC

clone_size: NA
j_call: TRBJ1-2
v_call: TRBV5-1
d_call: NA
cdr3_aa: CASSLSGQRNDGYTF
cdr3_nt: TGCGCCAGCAGCTTGTCCGGACAGCGGAACGACGGCTACACCTTC

clone_size: NA
j_call: TRBJ2-7
v_call: TRBV28
d_call: TRBD1
cdr3_aa: CASTTSGTGTYEQYF
cdr3_nt: TGTGCCAGCACGACGTCGGGGACAGGGACCTACGAGCAGTACTTC

clone_size: NA
j_call: TRBJ2-1
v_call: TRBV7-2
d_call: NA
cdr3_aa: CASSFDRGSYNEQFF
cdr3_nt: TGTGCCAGCAGCTTCGATAGGGGCTCCTACAATGAGCAGTTCTTC

clone_size: NA
j_call: TRBJ2-7
v_call: TRBV6-2/TRBV6-3
d_call: TRBD2
cdr3_aa: CASSYRETSGKYEQYF
cdr3_nt: TGTGCCAGCAGTTACAGGGAAACTAGCGGGAAGTATGAGCAGTACTTC

clone_size: NA
j_call: TRBJ2-1
v_call: TRBV6-6
d_call: NA
cdr3_aa: CASRPQAGGWDEQFF
cdr3_nt: TGTGCCAGCAGACCCCAGGCCGGCGGGTGGGATGAGCAGTTCTTC

clone_size: few
j_call: TRBJ2-7
v_call: TRBV11-2
d_call: NA
cdr3_aa: CASSLGVGQYEQYF
cdr3_nt: TGTGCCAGCAGCTTAGGGGTCGGACAATACGAGCAGTACTTC

clone_size: NA
j_call: TRBJ2-7
v_call: TRBV4-1
d_call: NA
cdr3_aa: CASSQGSEQYF
cdr3_nt: TGCGCCAGCAGCCAAGGGAGCGAGCAGTACTTC

clone_size: once
j_call: TRBJ2-2
v_call: TRBV15
d_call: TRBD1
cdr3_aa: CATSPAWTGVYTGELFF
cdr3_nt: TGTGCCACCAGCCCCGCCTGGACAGGCGTGTACACCGGGGAGCTGTTTTTT

clone_size: once
j_call: TRBJ1-2
v_call: TRBV9
d_call: TRBD1
cdr3_aa: CASSGRDRGGGYTF
cdr3_nt: TGTGCCAGCAGCGGCCGGGACAGGGGAGGTGGCTACACCTTC

clone_size: NA
j_call: TRBJ2-2
v_call: TRBV24-1
d_call: TRBD1
cdr3_aa: CATSEVGQANTGELFF
cdr3_nt: TGTGCCACCAGTGAGGTCGGACAGGCGAACACCGGGGAGCTGTTTTTT

clone_size: NA
j_call: TRBJ2-5
v_call: TRBV18
d_call: NA
cdr3_aa: CASSPKETQYF
cdr3_nt: TGTGCCAGCTCACCCAAAGAGACCCAGTACTTC

clone_size: NA
j_call: TRBJ2-7
v_call: TRBV28
d_call: NA
cdr3_aa: CASTWGGPSHSEQYF
cdr3_nt: TGTGCCAGCACCTGGGGGGGGCCTAGTCACTCCGAGCAGTACTTC

clone_size: NA
j_call: TRBJ2-7
v_call: TRBV11-3
d_call: NA
cdr3_aa: CASSSGLAPYEQYF
cdr3_nt: TGTGCCAGCAGCTCGGGACTGGCTCCCTACGAGCAGTACTTC

clone_size: NA
j_call: TRBJ2-3
v_call: TRBV6-6
d_call: TRBD2
cdr3_aa: CASSGLAGSTDTQYF
cdr3_nt: TGTGCCAGCAGTGGACTAGCGGGTAGCACAGATACGCAGTATTTT

clone_size: NA
j_call: TRBJ1-2
v_call: TRBV10-2
d_call: NA
cdr3_aa: CASKAAQGYGYTF
cdr3_nt: TGCGCCAGCAAGGCCGCACAGGGCTATGGCTACACCTTC

clone_size: NA
j_call: TRBJ1-1
v_call: TRBV29-1
d_call: NA
cdr3_aa: CSAGHDGNTEAFF
cdr3_nt: TGCAGCGCCGGACATGACGGCAACACTGAAGCTTTCTTT

clone_size: NA
j_call: TRBJ2-5
v_call: TRBV3-1/TRBV3-2
d_call: NA
cdr3_aa: CASSQEAGRKTQYF
cdr3_nt: TGTGCCAGCAGCCAAGAGGCAGGGAGGAAGACCCAGTACTTC

clone_size: many
j_call: TRBJ1-2
v_call: TRBV6-5
d_call: TRBD1
cdr3_aa: CASSYSLPGGDGYTF
cdr3_nt: TGTGCCAGCAGTTACTCCCTACCAGGGGGCGATGGCTACACCTTC

clone_size: once
j_call: TRBJ2-1
v_call: TRBV27
d_call: TRBD2
cdr3_aa: CASSSTSGSHNEQFF
cdr3_nt: TGTGCCAGCAGTTCGACTAGCGGGAGCCACAATGAGCAGTTCTTC

clone_size: NA
j_call: TRBJ1-2
v_call: TRBV4-3
d_call: NA
cdr3_aa: CASSQDLGTAGLRRGYTF
cdr3_nt: TGCGCCAGCAGCCAAGATCTCGGGACTGCTGGACTCAGGAGGGGCTACACCTTC

clone_size: NA
j_call: TRBJ2-7
v_call: TRBV4-3
d_call: TRBD1
cdr3_aa: CASSPDPGQGVYEQYF
cdr3_nt: TGCGCCAGCAGCCCAGACCCGGGACAGGGGGTCTACGAGCAGTACTTC

clone_size: once
j_call: TRBJ1-5
v_call: TRBV6-5
d_call: TRBD1
cdr3_aa: CASSSTGDLSNQPQHF
cdr3_nt: TGTGCCAGCAGTTCAACAGGGGACCTAAGCAATCAGCCCCAGCATTTT

clone_size: NA
j_call: TRBJ2-7
v_call: TRBV5-6
d_call: NA
cdr3_aa: CASSLAVYEQYF
cdr3_nt: TGTGCCAGCAGCTTGGCGGTGTACGAGCAGTACTTC

clone_size: once
j_call: TRBJ1-6
v_call: TRBV9
d_call: NA
cdr3_aa: CASSPTGISSYNSPLHF
cdr3_nt: TGTGCCAGCAGCCCCACAGGGATTAGCTCCTATAATTCACCCCTCCACTTT

clone_size: NA
j_call: TRBJ2-7
v_call: TRBV4-3
d_call: TRBD2
cdr3_aa: CASSLLSGKGAYEQYF
cdr3_nt: TGCGCCAGCAGCCTACTTAGCGGGAAGGGCGCCTACGAGCAGTACTTC

clone_size: NA
j_call: TRBJ2-7
v_call: TRBV6-2/TRBV6-3
d_call: NA
cdr3_aa: CASSTTTRYEQYF
cdr3_nt: TGTGCCAGCAGTACAACGACACGGTACGAGCAGTACTTC

clone_size: once
j_call: TRBJ2-7
v_call: TRBV6-5
d_call: TRBD2
cdr3_aa: CASSYGSGEVGLEQYF
cdr3_nt: TGTGCCAGCAGTTACGGTAGCGGGGAGGTGGGGCTCGAGCAGTACTTC

clone_size: NA
j_call: TRBJ1-1
v_call: TRBV19
d_call: NA
cdr3_aa: CATGLSGLNTEAFF
cdr3_nt: TGTGCCACCGGCCTGTCTGGGCTGAACACTGAAGCTTTCTTT

clone_size: NA
j_call: TRBJ2-5
v_call: TRBV6-4
d_call: TRBD2
cdr3_aa: CASSEGLAGQETQYF
cdr3_nt: TGTGCCAGCAGTGAGGGACTAGCGGGGCAAGAGACCCAGTACTTC

clone_size: once
j_call: TRBJ1-2
v_call: TRBV9
d_call: NA
cdr3_aa: CASSPGGGALHYGYTF
cdr3_nt: TGTGCCAGCAGCCCCGGAGGGGGGGCGTTACACTATGGCTACACCTTC

clone_size: once
j_call: TRBJ1-1
v_call: TRBV6-6
d_call: NA
cdr3_aa: CASSYSGGEAFF
cdr3_nt: TGTGCCAGCAGTTACTCGGGGGGTGAAGCTTTCTTT

clone_size: NA
j_call: TRBJ2-2
v_call: TRBV4-1
d_call: NA
cdr3_aa: CASSQGQLRDTTGELFF
cdr3_nt: TGCGCCAGCAGCCAAGGACAATTGAGGGACACCACCGGGGAGCTGTTTTTT

clone_size: NA
j_call: TRBJ2-2
v_call: TRBV9
d_call: TRBD2
cdr3_aa: CASSASGSGPGELFF
cdr3_nt: TGTGCCAGCAGCGCGAGCGGGAGCGGGCCCGGGGAGCTGTTTTTT

clone_size: NA
j_call: TRBJ1-1
v_call: TRBV5-6
d_call: TRBD1
cdr3_aa: CASSLGQGYTEAFF
cdr3_nt: TGTGCCAGCAGCTTGGGACAGGGTTATACTGAAGCTTTCTTT

clone_size: NA
j_call: TRBJ1-2
v_call: TRBV10-3
d_call: TRBD1
cdr3_aa: CAISGFRDRGPGGYTF
cdr3_nt: TGTGCCATCAGTGGGTTCCGGGACAGGGGGCCCGGGGGCTACACCTTC

clone_size: NA
j_call: TRBJ1-2
v_call: TRBV5-6
d_call: NA
cdr3_aa: CASRSGGGYTF
cdr3_nt: TGTGCCAGCAGATCCGGGGGAGGCTACACCTTC

clone_size: few
j_call: TRBJ2-7
v_call: TRBV7-3
d_call: TRBD1
cdr3_aa: CASSTAGGYEQYF
cdr3_nt: TGTGCCAGCAGCACCGCAGGGGGCTACGAGCAGTACTTC

clone_size: NA
j_call: TRBJ1-1
v_call: TRBV3-1/TRBV3-2
d_call: TRBD1
cdr3_aa: CASSQDPGGRVAEAFF
cdr3_nt: TGTGCCAGCAGCCAAGATCCAGGGGGTAGGGTGGCTGAAGCTTTCTTT

clone_size: NA
j_call: TRBJ1-1
v_call: TRBV14
d_call: NA
cdr3_aa: CASKTGDEAFF
cdr3_nt: TGTGCCAGCAAGACGGGAGACGAAGCTTTCTTT

clone_size: NA
j_call: TRBJ2-1
v_call: TRBV7-9
d_call: NA
cdr3_aa: CAFELSGEQFF
cdr3_nt: TGTGCCTTCGAGCTCTCCGGGGAGCAGTTCTTC